These 24 T cell receptor beta chains share one sample of origin, sequenced in a study of beta chain features in type 1 diabetes. Study-wide results and caveats: When Type 1 diabetes patients were examined, their TCRB CDR3s proved moderately but significantly shorter in all four CD4+ subsets.

The entirety of the isolated RNA underwent reverse transcription, so expressed TCRB transcripts were sequenced. TCRdb's copy holds only in-frame clones and misses some; the assay was immunoSEQ multiplex PCR. Seen here are about 700,000 clones, 13% observed once, and the top ten hold 0.022%. Which antigens these TCRs recognize remains unknown. Sequenced sample: naive CD4+ T cells from blood. All receptors come from a young man with type 1 diabetes.

The rearrangement links TRBV10-3 to TRBJ1-4, with D possibly matching TRBD1 (6 bases). The CDR3 covers 13 residues. V dropped 10 bases and J dropped 8 bases, with 17 bases sitting between them. In germline, CDR1 is ENHRY, CDR2 SYGVKD. Written as DNA, the CDR3 is TGTGCCACGGGGGCAGGCAGTCAGGAAAAACTGTTTTTT. Amino acid sequence: CATGAGSQEKLFF.

The V call is TRBV18, the J call TRBJ1-6; D perhaps matches TRBD1 (6 bases). Germline CDR1 KGHSH, CDR2 LQKENI. With 0 bases removed from V and 9 bases from J, the gap between germline ends came to 15 bases. The CDR3 runs to 16 residues. The CDR3 sequence is CASSPPVSGEGSPLHF. For the CDR3, the DNA is TGTGCCAGCTCACCACCGGTGTCAGGGGAAGGTTCACCCCTCCACTTT.

This clone occurred a few times. The chain recombines TRBV5-4 with TRBJ2-3; D gene uncertain. The V and J ends lost 4 bases and 6 bases respectively, with 12 bases between them. Germline V gene data show CDR1 as SGHNT and CDR2 as YYREEE (reference sequence). The CDR3 is 13 residues long. The CDR3 reads CASSTSQVDTQYF. DNA for the CDR3: TGTGCCAGCAGCACCAGTCAAGTGGATACGCAGTATTTT.

The gene calls are TRBV2 and TRBJ2-7, with D possibly TRBD1 on 6 matching bases. Trimming stripped 8 bases from V and 2 bases from J, with 10 bases between. Germline CDR1 is SNHLY and CDR2 is FYNNEI. The length of the CDR3 is 12 residues. This chain's CDR3 is CASGGGAYEQYF. The CDR3 DNA is TGTGCCAGCGGGGGCGGAGCCTACGAGCAGTACTTC.

This clone occurred a few times. J is TRBJ1-1 and V is TRBV4-2, with D maybe TRBD1 (5 bases). Per the germline V gene, CDR1 is LGHNA and CDR2 is YNFKEQ. V was cut by 4 bases and J by 2 bases, with 14 bases left in between. CDR3 length: 15 residues. As DNA, the CDR3 is TGTGCCAGCAGCCTCTTTTTGGGGGGTAACACTGAAGCTTTCTTT. Its translation: CASSLFLGGNTEAFF.

There are a few counts of this clone. This chain links TRBV6-1 with TRBJ1-1; a possible D gene is TRBD1 (5 bases). The germline CDR1 and CDR2 sequences are MNHNS and SASEGT. The CDR3 spans 13 residues. V lost 11 bases, J lost 1 base, and 14 bases lay in between. The CDR3 loop is CAASGTPNTEAFF. The CDR3 bases are TGTGCCGCATCGGGGACCCCGAACACTGAAGCTTTCTTT.

The rearrangement uses TRBV5-1 and TRBJ2-5; a possible D gene is TRBD1 (5 bases). Germline V gene sequence: CDR1 SGHRS, CDR2 YFSETQ. Trimming removed 4 bases at V and 1 base at J, with 11 bases between. This CDR3 spans 14 amino acids. Here the CDR3 reads CASSLQVSQETQYF. In DNA, the CDR3 is TGCGCCAGCAGCCTACAGGTTAGCCAAGAGACCCAGTACTTC.

This chain uses TRBV5-1 with TRBJ2-3; D is unclear. This CDR3 has 14 residues. Germline CDR1 is SGHRS and CDR2 is YFSETQ. V was trimmed by 4 bases and J by 0 bases, leaving 9 bases between them. The CDR3 reads CASSGVRSTDTQYF. In DNA, the CDR3 is TGCGCCAGCAGCGGGGTCCGGAGCACAGATACGCAGTATTTT.

This clone appeared a few times. This chain connects TRBV5-1 to TRBJ2-1; 7 nucleotides line up with TRBD2. J gave up 7 bases and V 4 bases, and 17 bases lay outside the gene matches. Per germline, CDR1 SGHRS and CDR2 YFSETQ. CDR3 length: 17 residues. CDR3 coding DNA: TGCGCCAGCAGCCCCCGAGGGCCTAGCGGCCACTCTAATGAGCAGTTCTTC. Translating it yields CASSPRGPSGHSNEQFF.

The CDR3: CASSSGTDYTDTQYF. In DNA form, the CDR3 reads TGCGCCAGCAGCTCAGGGACAGATTACACAGATACGCAGTATTTT. V is TRBV5-1 and J is TRBJ2-3; 7 bases match TRBD1. The germline gives CDR1 SGHRS, CDR2 YFSETQ. V dropped 3 bases and J dropped 2; count of bases not matched to a gene: 6. The CDR3 sequence is 15 residues long.

The gene calls are TRBV7-9 and TRBJ1-4, with 7 nucleotides matching TRBD1. From germline, CDR1 is SEHNR and CDR2 FQNEAQ (reference sequence). The CDR3 has 14 residues. V dropped 5 bases and J dropped 2; count of bases not matched to a gene: 2. DNA of the CDR3: TGTGCCAGCAGCCCGGGACAGACTAATGAAAAACTGTTTTTT. Encoded protein: CASSPGQTNEKLFF.

The chain is built from TRBV19 and TRBJ2-1, with 8 nucleotides matching TRBD1. The CDR3 covers 15 residues. Germline V gene sequence: CDR1 LNHDA, CDR2 SQIVND (reference sequence). Germline trimming cut 8 bases from V and 2 bases from J; bases unmatched to any gene: 8. In nucleotides, the CDR3 is TGTGCCAGTCGGACAGGACAGGGACCCTACAATGAGCAGTTCTTC. It encodes CASRTGQGPYNEQFF.

This clone occurred a few times. The CDR3 coding sequence is TGTGCCAGCAGACAGGGACGGGAGAATCAGCCCCAGCATTTT. As protein: CASRQGRENQPQHF. The rearrangement uses TRBV6-9 and TRBJ1-5; tentative D call: TRBD1 (6 bases). The CDR3 has 14 amino acids. The V gene lost 6 bases and the J gene lost 4 bases, with 13 bases spanning the gap. Germline V gene lookup returns CDR1 MNHGY and CDR2 SVAAGI.

The gene calls are TRBV9 and TRBJ2-3; D ambiguous. This CDR3 region has 13 residues. Germline V lookup: CDR1 SGDLS, CDR2 YYNGEE. Trimming removed 0 bases from V and 3 bases from J, with 5 bases in between. In nucleotides, the CDR3 is TGTGCCAGCAGCGTAGCCCCAACAGATACGCAGTATTTT. This gives the protein CASSVAPTDTQYF.

In this sample, this clone turned up a few times. Mismatch with germline at one junction end may stem from a read error. This chain joins TRBV6-5 and TRBJ1-2, with 7 nucleotides matching TRBD1. The CDR3 contains 15 residues. CDR1 and CDR2 (germline): MNHEY, SVGAGI. The CDR3 DNA is TGTGCCAGCAGTCACTCCGTGAACAGGGGCTCTGGCTACACCTTC. This translates into CASSHSVNRGSGYTF.

This clone came up a few times. The gene calls are TRBV2 and TRBJ2-2; tentatively, D is TRBD2 (5 bases). The CDR3 length is 16 residues. With 4 bases removed from V and 3 bases from J, the gap between germline ends came to 15 bases. From germline, CDR1 is SNHLY and CDR2 FYNNEI. The CDR3 nucleotides are TGTGCCAGCAGTGGGACTGGAGCCCCCGACACCGGGGAGCTGTTTTTT. Translated: CASSGTGAPDTGELFF. Full variable domain (rest looked up from reference TRBV2 and TRBJ2-2): EPEVTQTPSHQVTQMGQEVILRCVPISNHLYFYWYRQILGQKVEFLVSFYNNEISEKSEIFDDQFSVERPDGSNFTLKIRSTKLEDSAMYFCASSGTGAPDTGELFFGEGSRLTVL.

This clone occurred a few times. This chain joins TRBV18 and TRBJ1-6; D remains ambiguous. Trimming took off 3 bases at V and 16 bases at J, with 13 bases between the two ends. CDR3 size: 12 residues. From germline, CDR1 is KGHSH and CDR2 LQKENI. For the CDR3, the DNA is TGTGCCAGCTCACCGAGCCCCCAGGTTCTCCACTTT. Protein: CASSPSPQVLHF.

The rearrangement uses TRBV7-9 and TRBJ2-3; unclear D gene. Trimming cost V 6 bases and J 4 bases, with 14 bases left between them. The CDR3 has 14 amino acids. Germline V lookup: CDR1 SEHNR, CDR2 FQNEAQ (reference sequence). The CDR3 DNA is TGTGCCAGCAGTCGATGGGGTCCCCCAGATACGCAGTATTTT. It yields the protein CASSRWGPPDTQYF.

This clone was counted only a few times. V gene TRBV7-9 combines with J gene TRBJ2-6; D call uncertain. Trimming pared 0 bases from V and 4 bases from J, leaving 7 bases between. Germline V gene sequence: CDR1 SEHNR, CDR2 FQNEAQ (reference sequence). The CDR3 is 15 residues long. The CDR3 spells CASSLAGPGANVLTF. DNA of the CDR3: TGTGCCAGCAGCTTAGCAGGGCCCGGGGCCAACGTCCTGACTTTC.

This clone was observed a few times. The rearrangement uses TRBV6-6 and TRBJ2-7, with D possibly being TRBD1 (5 bases). The CDR3 runs to 13 residues. Trimming pared 5 bases from V and 4 bases from J, leaving 12 bases between. Germline loops: CDR1 MNHNY, CDR2 SVGAGI (reference sequence). This CDR3 is CASSRETEYEQYF. The DNA for the CDR3 is TGTGCCAGCAGTCGAGAGACAGAGTACGAGCAGTACTTC.

The chain combines TRBV5-1 with TRBJ2-1; 10 positions match TRBD2. CDR3 size: 15 residues. V was clipped by 3 bases and J by 7 bases; unmatched bases: 7. Germline values: CDR1 SGHRS, CDR2 YFSETQ. CDR3 protein: CASSSGTSEWNEQFF. The DNA of the CDR3 is TGCGCCAGCAGCTCCGGGACTAGCGAATGGAATGAGCAGTTCTTC.

This clone has only a few counts. In nucleotides, the CDR3 is TGTGCCTGCAATTTATGGGGGGATTCGGGGACTGAAGCTTTCTTT. Translating it yields CACNLWGDSGTEAFF. V and J are TRBV30 and TRBJ1-1; tentative D call: TRBD1 (5 bases). Germline V gives CDR1 GTSNPN, CDR2 SVGIG (reference sequence). The CDR3 covers 15 residues. Trimming cost V 6 bases and J 5 bases, with 22 bases left between them.

This clone has only a few counts. This rearrangement joins TRBV6-5 to TRBJ2-7; a possible D gene is TRBD1 (5 bases). The germline V gene encodes CDR1 MNHEY and CDR2 SVGAGI. The CDR3 has 14 amino acids. Trimming removed 6 bases at V and 5 bases at J, with 17 bases between. CDR3 DNA sequence: TGTGCCAGCAGATACAGGCGCTGGGGCGACGAGCAGTACTTC. It codes for CASRYRRWGDEQYF.

In its sample, this clone was seen a few times. The CDR3 sequence: CASSLVGTDEQFF. Written as DNA, the CDR3 is TGTGCCAGCAGCTTGGTGGGTACCGATGAGCAGTTCTTC. This chain links TRBV5-6 with TRBJ2-1; D gene ambiguous. CDR1 is SGHDT and CDR2 is YYEEEE in the germline V gene. V gave up 0 bases and J gave up 8 bases, with 9 bases separating them. The CDR3 runs 13 residues.